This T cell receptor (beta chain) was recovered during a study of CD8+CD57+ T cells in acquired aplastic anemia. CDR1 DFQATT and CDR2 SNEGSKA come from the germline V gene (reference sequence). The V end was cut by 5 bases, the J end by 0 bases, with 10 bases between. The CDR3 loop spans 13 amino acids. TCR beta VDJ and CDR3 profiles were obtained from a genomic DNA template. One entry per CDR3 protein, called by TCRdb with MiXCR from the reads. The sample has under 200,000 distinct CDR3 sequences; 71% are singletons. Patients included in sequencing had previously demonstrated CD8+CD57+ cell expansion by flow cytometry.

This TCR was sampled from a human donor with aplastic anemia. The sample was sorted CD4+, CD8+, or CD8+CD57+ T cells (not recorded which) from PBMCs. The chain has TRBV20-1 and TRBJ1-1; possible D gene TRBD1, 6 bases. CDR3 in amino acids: CSAGDNMNTEAFF. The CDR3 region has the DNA TGCAGTGCTGGGGACAACATGAACACTGAAGCTTTCTTT.